This T cell receptor (beta chain) came from a study of cytomegalovirus exposure and HLA in healthy donors. 13 Jbeta primers and 60 Vbeta primers were used for the PCR. Clones were read by immunoSEQ multiplex PCR, and TCRdb kept only the in-frame ones, dropping some. The data hold approximately 40,000 clones, with approximately 80% observed a single time. Germline V CDR1 and CDR2: SGHAT, FQNNGV. With V trimmed by 5 bases and J by 4 bases, 13 bases remained unmatched. There are 17 residues in the CDR3. Notes on this clone: Its cognate antigen is unknown.

Overall study results and limits: About 87% or about 30% of the time was how often most TCR beta V segments were productive, according to an earlier analysis. Specificity of a few CMV-associated chains for CMV antigens was verified in vitro.

This receptor was obtained from a woman younger than 30 in good health and CMV-seropositive. Sequenced input: PBMCs. This sequence joins TRBV11-2 and TRBJ2-1; 8 bases line up with TRBD1. This chain's CDR3 is CASSPRTGNNRYNEQFF. The CDR3 nucleotides read TGTGCCAGCAGCCCCAGGACAGGGAACAATAGATACAATGAGCAGTTCTTC. Full variable domain (rest looked up from reference TRBV11-2 and TRBJ2-1): EAGVAQSPRYKIIEKRQSVAFWCNPISGHATLYWYQQILGQGPKLLIQFQNNGVVDDSQLPKDRFSAERLKGVDSTLKIQPAKLEDSAVYLCASSPRTGNNRYNEQFFGPGTRLTVL.